This record concerns one TCR beta chain sequence. Original processing methods: For nucleated cells, counts were estimated from reference gene primer amplification. The assay was immunoSEQ multiplex PCR, and TCRdb's table has in-frame clones only and misses some. Clone size and V and J calls were adopted from that table, with D and trimming inferred from the DNA. Of under 150,000 clones listed, around 85% are singletons. This specimen belongs to a study of blood T cell repertoires in COVID-19. Study details: The study drew acute and convalescent COVID-19 samples from the United States, Italy and Spain.

The V segment lost 6 bases and the J segment 3 bases; nucleotides outside the gene matches: 6. CDR3 length equals 15 residues. Germline assignment: CDR1 SNHLY and CDR2 FYNNEI. This TCR was recovered from an older woman with COVID-19, enrolled during active disease. Sequenced: peripheral blood. The chain couples TRBV2 to TRBJ2-3, with 10 nucleotides matching TRBD1. For the CDR3, the DNA is TGTGCCAGCAGCACCGGGACAGGGGAAACAGATACGCAGTATTTT. Translation: CASSTGTGETDTQYF.